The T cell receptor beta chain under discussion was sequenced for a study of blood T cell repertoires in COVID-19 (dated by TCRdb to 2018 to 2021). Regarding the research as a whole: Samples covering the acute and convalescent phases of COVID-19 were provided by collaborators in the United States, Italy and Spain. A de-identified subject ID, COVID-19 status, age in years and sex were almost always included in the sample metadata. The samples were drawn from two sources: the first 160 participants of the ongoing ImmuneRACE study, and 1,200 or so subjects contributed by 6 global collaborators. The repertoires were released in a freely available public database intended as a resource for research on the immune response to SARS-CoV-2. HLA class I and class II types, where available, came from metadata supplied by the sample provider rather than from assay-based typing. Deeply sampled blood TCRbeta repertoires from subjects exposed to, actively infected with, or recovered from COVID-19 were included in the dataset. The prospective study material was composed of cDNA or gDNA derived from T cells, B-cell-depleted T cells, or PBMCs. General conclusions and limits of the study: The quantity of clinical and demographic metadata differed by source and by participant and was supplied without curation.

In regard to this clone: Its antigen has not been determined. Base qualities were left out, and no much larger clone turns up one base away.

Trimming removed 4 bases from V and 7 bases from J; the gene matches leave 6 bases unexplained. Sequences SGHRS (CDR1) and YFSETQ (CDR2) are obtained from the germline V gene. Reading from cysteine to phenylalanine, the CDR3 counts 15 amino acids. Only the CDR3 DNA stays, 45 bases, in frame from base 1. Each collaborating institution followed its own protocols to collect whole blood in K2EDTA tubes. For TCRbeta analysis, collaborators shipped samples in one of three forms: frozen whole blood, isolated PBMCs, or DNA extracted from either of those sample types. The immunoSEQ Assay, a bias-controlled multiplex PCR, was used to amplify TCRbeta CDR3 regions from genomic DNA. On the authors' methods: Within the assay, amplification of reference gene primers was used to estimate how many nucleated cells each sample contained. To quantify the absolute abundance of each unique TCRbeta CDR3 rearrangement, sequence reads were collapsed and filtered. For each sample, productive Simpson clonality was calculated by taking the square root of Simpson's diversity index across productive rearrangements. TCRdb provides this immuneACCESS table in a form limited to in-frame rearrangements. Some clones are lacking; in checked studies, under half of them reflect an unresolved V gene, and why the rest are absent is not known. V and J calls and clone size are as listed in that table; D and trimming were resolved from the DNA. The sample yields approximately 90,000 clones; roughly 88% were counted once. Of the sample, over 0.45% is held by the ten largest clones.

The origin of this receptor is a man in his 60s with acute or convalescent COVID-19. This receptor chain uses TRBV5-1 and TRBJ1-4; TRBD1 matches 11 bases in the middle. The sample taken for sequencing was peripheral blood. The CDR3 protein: CASSNRDRGSEKLFF. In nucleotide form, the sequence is TGCGCCAGCAGCAACCGGGACAGGGGGAGTGAAAAACTGTTTTTT.